This T cell receptor beta chain comes out of a study of CD8 T cells in Susac syndrome. Reverse transcription used about 0.45 to 1 ug RNA and random hexamers. The CDR3 of TCR beta was amplified by immunoSEQ multiplex PCR across 54 Vbeta and 13 Jbeta. TCRdb analysed the immunoSEQ multiplex PCR reads with MiXCR anew, one entry per CDR3 protein. The sample records 95,000 to 150,000 distinct CDR3 sequences, approximately 95% being singletons. Germline CDR1 MDHEN, CDR2 SYDVKM. V lost 6 bases, J lost 8 bases, and 7 bases stayed unmatched. The CDR3 loop spans 15 amino acids. TCR beta sequencing was performed on blood CD8+ and CD4+ T cells. Patients with stable or active relapsing-remitting disease, all of them treatment-naive, made up the multiple sclerosis controls. Negative isolation yielded CD4+ and CD8+ T cells, and FACS enriched TEMRA cells.

The TCR comes from a human donor with multiple sclerosis. The chain recombines TRBV28 with TRBJ1-6, with 10 bases that match TRBD1. Sequenced input: CD8+ T cells from PBMCs. The CDR3 DNA is TGTGCCAGCAGCTCCCGACAGGGGGCTTATTCACCCCTCCACTTT. This codes for CASSSRQGAYSPLHF.